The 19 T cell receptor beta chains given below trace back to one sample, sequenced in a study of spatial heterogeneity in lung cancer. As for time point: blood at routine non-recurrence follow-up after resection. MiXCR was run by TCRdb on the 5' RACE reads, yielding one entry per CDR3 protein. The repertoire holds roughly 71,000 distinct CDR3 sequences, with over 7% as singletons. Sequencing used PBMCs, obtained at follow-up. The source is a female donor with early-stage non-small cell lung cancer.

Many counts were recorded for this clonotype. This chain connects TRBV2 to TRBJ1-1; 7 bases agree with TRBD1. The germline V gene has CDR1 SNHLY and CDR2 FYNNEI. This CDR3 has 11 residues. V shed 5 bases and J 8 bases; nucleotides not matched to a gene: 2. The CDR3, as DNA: TGTGCCAGCAGTTGGGACAGCGAAGCTTTCTTT. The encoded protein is CASSWDSEAFF.

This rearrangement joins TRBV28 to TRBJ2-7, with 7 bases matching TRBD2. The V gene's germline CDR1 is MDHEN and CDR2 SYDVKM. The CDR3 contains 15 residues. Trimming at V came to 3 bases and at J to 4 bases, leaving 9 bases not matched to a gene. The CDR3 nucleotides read TGTGCCAGCAGTTTTAGGAGCGGGACCCTTTACGAGCAGTACTTC. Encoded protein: CASSFRSGTLYEQYF. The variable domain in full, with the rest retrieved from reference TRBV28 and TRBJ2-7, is DVKVTQSSRYLVKRTGEKVFLECVQDMDHENMFWYRQDPGLGLRLIYFSYDVKMKEKGDIPEGYSVSREKKERFSLILESASTNQTSMYLCASSFRSGTLYEQYFGPGTRLTVT.

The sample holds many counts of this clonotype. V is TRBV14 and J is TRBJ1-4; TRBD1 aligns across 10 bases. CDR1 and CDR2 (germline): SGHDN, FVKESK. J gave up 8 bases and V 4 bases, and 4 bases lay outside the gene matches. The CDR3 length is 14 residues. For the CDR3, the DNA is TGTGCCAGCAGCCCAGGGACAGGGGTCGAAAAACTGTTTTTT. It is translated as CASSPGTGVEKLFF.

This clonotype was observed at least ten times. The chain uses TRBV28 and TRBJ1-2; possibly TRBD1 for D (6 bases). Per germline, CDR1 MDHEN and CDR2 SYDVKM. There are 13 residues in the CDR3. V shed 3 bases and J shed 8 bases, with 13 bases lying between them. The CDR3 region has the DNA TGTGCCAGCAGTTTGTGGGGGCGCGACGGCTACACCTTC. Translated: CASSLWGRDGYTF.

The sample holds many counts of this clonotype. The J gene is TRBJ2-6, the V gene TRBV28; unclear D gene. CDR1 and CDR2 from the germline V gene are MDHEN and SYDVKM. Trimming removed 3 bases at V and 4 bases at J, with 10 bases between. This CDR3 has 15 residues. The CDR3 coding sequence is TGTGCCAGCAGTTTTATTGGCGCAGGGGCCAACGTCCTGACTTTC. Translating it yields CASSFIGAGANVLTF.

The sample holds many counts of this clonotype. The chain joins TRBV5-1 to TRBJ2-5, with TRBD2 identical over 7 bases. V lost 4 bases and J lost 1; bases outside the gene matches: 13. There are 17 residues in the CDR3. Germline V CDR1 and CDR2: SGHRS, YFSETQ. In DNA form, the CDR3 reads TGCGCCAGCAGCCCCCCTGTGGGTAGCGGGCCCCAAGAGACCCAGTACTTC. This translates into CASSPPVGSGPQETQYF. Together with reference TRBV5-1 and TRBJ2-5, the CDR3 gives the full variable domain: KAGVTQTPRYLIKTRGQQVTLSCSPISGHRSVSWYQQTPGQGLQFLFEYFSETQRNKGNFPGRFSGRQFSNSRSEMNVSTLELGDSALYLCASSPPVGSGPQETQYFGPGTRLLVL.

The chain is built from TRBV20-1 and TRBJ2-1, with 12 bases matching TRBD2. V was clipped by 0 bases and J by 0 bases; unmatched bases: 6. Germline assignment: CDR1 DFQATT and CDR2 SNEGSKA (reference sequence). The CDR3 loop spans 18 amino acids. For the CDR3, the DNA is TGCAGTGCTAGAGAGGCTAGCGGGAGGGTAAACTCCTACAATGAGCAGTTCTTC. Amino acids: CSAREASGRVNSYNEQFF.

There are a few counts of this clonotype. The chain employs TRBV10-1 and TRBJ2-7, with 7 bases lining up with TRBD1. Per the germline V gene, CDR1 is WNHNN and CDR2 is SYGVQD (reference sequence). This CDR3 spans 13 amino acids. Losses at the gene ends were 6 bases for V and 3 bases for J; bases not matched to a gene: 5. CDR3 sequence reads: CASSRDSLYEQYF. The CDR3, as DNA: TGCGCCAGCAGCCGGGACAGTCTCTACGAGCAGTACTTC.

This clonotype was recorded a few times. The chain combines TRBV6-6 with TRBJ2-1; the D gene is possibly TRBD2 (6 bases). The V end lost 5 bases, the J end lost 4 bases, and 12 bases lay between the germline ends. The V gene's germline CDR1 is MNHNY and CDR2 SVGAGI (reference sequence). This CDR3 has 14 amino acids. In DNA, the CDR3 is TGTGCCAGCAGTACCCCGACTAGGTACAATGAGCAGTTCTTC. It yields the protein CASSTPTRYNEQFF.

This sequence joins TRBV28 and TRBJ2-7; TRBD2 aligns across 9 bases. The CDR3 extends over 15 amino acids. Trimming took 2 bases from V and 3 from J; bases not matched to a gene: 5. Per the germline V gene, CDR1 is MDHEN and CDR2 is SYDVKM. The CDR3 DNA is TGTGCCAGCAGTTTAGCGGCGGGAGGGGACTACGAGCAGTACTTC. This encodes CASSLAAGGDYEQYF. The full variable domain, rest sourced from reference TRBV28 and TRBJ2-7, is DVKVTQSSRYLVKRTGEKVFLECVQDMDHENMFWYRQDPGLGLRLIYFSYDVKMKEKGDIPEGYSVSREKKERFSLILESASTNQTSMYLCASSLAAGGDYEQYFGPGTRLTVT.

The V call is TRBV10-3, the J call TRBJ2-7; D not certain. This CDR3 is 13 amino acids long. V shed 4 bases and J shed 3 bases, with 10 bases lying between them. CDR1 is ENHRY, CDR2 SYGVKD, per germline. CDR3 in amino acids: CAISASPIYEQYF. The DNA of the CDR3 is TGTGCCATCAGTGCCAGCCCCATCTACGAGCAGTACTTC.

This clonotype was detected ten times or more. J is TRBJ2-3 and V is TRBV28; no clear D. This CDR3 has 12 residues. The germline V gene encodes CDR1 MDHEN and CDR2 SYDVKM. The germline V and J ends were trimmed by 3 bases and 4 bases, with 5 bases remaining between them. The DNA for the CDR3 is TGTGCCAGCAGTTTCCCCCCAGATACGCAGTATTTT. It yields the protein CASSFPPDTQYF.

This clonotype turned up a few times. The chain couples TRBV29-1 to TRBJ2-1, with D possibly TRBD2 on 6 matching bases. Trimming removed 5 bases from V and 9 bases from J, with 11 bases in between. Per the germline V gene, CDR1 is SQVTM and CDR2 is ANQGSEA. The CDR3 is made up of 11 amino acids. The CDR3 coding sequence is TGCAGCGTTCACGTGGGGGGTGAGCAGTTCTTC. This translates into CSVHVGGEQFF.

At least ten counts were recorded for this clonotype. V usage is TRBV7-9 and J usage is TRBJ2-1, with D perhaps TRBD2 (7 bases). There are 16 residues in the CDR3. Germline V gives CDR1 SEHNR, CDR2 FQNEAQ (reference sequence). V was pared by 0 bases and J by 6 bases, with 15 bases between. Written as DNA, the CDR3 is TGTGCCAGCAGCTTAGCGCCTGCGGGGGCGGGCAATGAGCAGTTCTTC. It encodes CASSLAPAGAGNEQFF.

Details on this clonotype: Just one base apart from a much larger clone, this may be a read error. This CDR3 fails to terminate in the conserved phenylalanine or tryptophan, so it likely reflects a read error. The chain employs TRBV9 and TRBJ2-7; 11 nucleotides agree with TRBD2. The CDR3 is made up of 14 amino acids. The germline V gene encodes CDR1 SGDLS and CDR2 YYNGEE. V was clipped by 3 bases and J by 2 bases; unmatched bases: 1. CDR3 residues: CASSGSGRAYEQYS. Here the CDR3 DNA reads TGTGCCAGCAGCGGTAGCGGGAGGGCCTACGAGCAGTACTCC.

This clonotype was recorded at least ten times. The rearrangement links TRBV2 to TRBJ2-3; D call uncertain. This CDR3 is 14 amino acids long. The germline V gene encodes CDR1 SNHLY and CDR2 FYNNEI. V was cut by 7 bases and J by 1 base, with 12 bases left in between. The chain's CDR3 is CASNLQGGTDTQYF. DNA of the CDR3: TGTGCCAGCAACCTTCAAGGAGGCACAGATACGCAGTATTTT.

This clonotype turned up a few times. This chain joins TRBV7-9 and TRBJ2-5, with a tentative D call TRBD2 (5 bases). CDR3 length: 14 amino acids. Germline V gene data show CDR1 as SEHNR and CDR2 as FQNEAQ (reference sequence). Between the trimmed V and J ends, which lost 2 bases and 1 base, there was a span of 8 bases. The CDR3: CASSLLAIQETQYF. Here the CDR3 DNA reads TGTGCCAGCAGCTTACTAGCAATCCAAGAGACCCAGTACTTC.

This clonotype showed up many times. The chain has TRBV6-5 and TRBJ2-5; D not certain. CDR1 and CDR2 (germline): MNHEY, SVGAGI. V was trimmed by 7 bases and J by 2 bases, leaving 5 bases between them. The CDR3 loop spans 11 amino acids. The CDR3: CASTLQETQYF. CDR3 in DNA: TGTGCCAGCACCCTACAAGAGACCCAGTACTTC.

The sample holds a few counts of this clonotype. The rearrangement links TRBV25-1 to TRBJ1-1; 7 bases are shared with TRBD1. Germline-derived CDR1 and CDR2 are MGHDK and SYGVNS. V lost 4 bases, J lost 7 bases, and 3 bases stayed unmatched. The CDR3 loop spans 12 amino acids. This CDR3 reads CASSGGTDEAFF. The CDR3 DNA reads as TGTGCCAGCAGTGGGGGGACAGATGAAGCTTTCTTT.